The 17 T cell receptor beta chains in this list originate from one sample, sequenced in a study of T cell clones after liver transplantation. TCRdb's copy holds only in-frame clones and misses some; the assay was immunoSEQ multiplex PCR. The table includes under 10,000 clones, over 70% detected once. The sequencing used CD8+ T cells from blood, collected before liver transplant. The receptors come from a human donor who received a liver transplant.

This clone was counted a few times. The rearrangement joins TRBV4-1 to TRBJ1-1; a weak D match, TRBD1 (6 bases). This CDR3 spans 15 amino acids. CDR1 is MGHRA, CDR2 YSYEKL, per germline. Trimming removed 0 bases from V and 8 bases from J, with 16 bases in between. CDR3 coding DNA: TGCGCCAGCAGCCAAGAAGGGGGAAGGTCGCTCGAAGCTTTCTTT. Translating it yields CASSQEGGRSLEAFF.

This chain links TRBV6-5 with TRBJ2-1; TRBD2 matches at 7 bases. The length of the CDR3 is 14 residues. CDR1 is MNHEY, CDR2 SVGAGI, per germline. V trimming: 0 bases; J trimming: 10 bases; junction bases outside the gene matches: 6. The CDR3 region is CASSYSVSSGEQFF. The CDR3 nucleotides read TGTGCCAGCAGTTACTCGGTCTCTAGCGGAGAGCAGTTCTTC.

The chain recombines TRBV4-1 with TRBJ2-7; weak D call: TRBD1 (5 bases). Germline CDR1 MGHRA, CDR2 YSYEKL. Trimming removed 0 bases from V and 3 bases from J, with 9 bases in between. CDR3 length: 14 residues. The CDR3 DNA reads TGCGCCAGCAGCCAAGACCCAGGGAACTACGAGCAGTACTTC. Translation gives CASSQDPGNYEQYF.

J is TRBJ1-6 and V is TRBV5-3; weak D call: TRBD1 (5 bases). TRBV5-3 belongs to the ORF category, with a function that is uncertain. The CDR3 runs to 18 residues. V lost 1 base and J 8 bases, leaving 22 bases between the germline ends. This chain's CDR3 is CARSLSSGHLALYSPLHF. Written as DNA, the CDR3 is TGTGCCAGAAGCTTGTCGTCAGGGCACCTCGCTCTGTATTCACCCCTCCACTTT.

V is TRBV6-1 and J is TRBJ2-7, with D tentatively TRBD2 (6 bases). The V and J ends lost 6 bases and 5 bases respectively, with 20 bases between them. Per germline, CDR1 MNHNS and CDR2 SASEGT. The CDR3 totals 15 residues. The DNA of the CDR3 is TGTGCCAGCAGCGACATGCCGCTGGGGAGGAACGAGCAGTACTTC. Translating it yields CASSDMPLGRNEQYF.

This CDR3 is CSVEDLSGSNYGYTF. The CDR3 nucleotides read TGCAGCGTTGAAGATCTAAGTGGGAGTAACTATGGCTACACCTTC. This chain uses TRBV29-1 with TRBJ1-2; no definite D call. Germline V lookup: CDR1 SQVTM, CDR2 ANQGSEA. The CDR3 has 15 residues. V was shortened by 0 bases and J by 1 base, with 12 bases between the two germline ends.

The CDR3 sequence is CASSGSAADEQFF. The DNA for the CDR3 is TGTGCCAGTAGTGGGTCTGCCGCGGATGAGCAGTTCTTC. The J gene is TRBJ2-1, the V gene TRBV19; D is unclear. Trimming cost V 5 bases and J 8 bases, with 13 bases left between them. The CDR3 totals 13 residues. The germline V gene has CDR1 LNHDA and CDR2 SQIVND (reference sequence).

The J gene is TRBJ1-2, the V gene TRBV5-4, with a weak D call TRBD1 (6 bases). The V end was cut by 2 bases, the J end by 3 bases, with 8 bases between. Germline loops: CDR1 SGHNT, CDR2 YYREEE (reference sequence). The CDR3 extends over 13 amino acids. The CDR3: CASSFRGDYGYTF. CDR3 in DNA: TGTGCCAGCAGCTTCAGGGGAGACTATGGCTACACCTTC.

The chain joins TRBV5-1 to TRBJ2-1; 9 bases line up with TRBD2. Germline assignment: CDR1 SGHRS and CDR2 YFSETQ. The V gene end was trimmed by 2 bases and the J gene end by 9 bases; junction bases not matched to a gene: 6. The CDR3 has 14 amino acids. The DNA for the CDR3 is TGCGCCAGCAGCTTCGCGGGGGGGCAGAGTGAGCAGTTCTTC. Translation: CASSFAGGQSEQFF.

This clone was observed a few times. The V call is TRBV9, the J call TRBJ1-1, with D uncertain. V lost 1 base and J 1 base, leaving 8 bases between the germline ends. This CDR3 is built from 14 residues. CDR1 is SGDLS, CDR2 YYNGEE, per germline. The CDR3 sequence is CASSVTPGNTEAFF. CDR3 coding DNA: TGTGCCAGCAGCGTAACTCCGGGGAACACTGAAGCTTTCTTT.

This clone was picked up one time. The gene calls are TRBV14 and TRBJ2-3; 9 bases fit TRBD1. J gave up 4 bases and V 0 bases, and 5 bases lay outside the gene matches. This CDR3 comprises 16 residues. In germline, CDR1 is SGHDN, CDR2 FVKESK. CDR3 loop: CASSQDGDRVADTQYF. CDR3 coding DNA: TGTGCCAGCAGCCAAGATGGGGACAGGGTGGCAGATACGCAGTATTTT.

The chain combines TRBV6-1 with TRBJ1-2; 9 bases line up with TRBD1. The CDR3 contains 13 residues. Trimming took 10 bases from V and 0 from J; bases not matched to a gene: 3. Germline V CDR1 and CDR2: MNHNS, SASEGT. For the CDR3, the DNA is TGTGCCACCCGGACAGGGGCTAACTATGGCTACACCTTC. It yields the protein CATRTGANYGYTF.

This chain joins TRBV13 and TRBJ2-3; 10 positions agree with TRBD1. The CDR3 is made up of 14 amino acids. The germline CDR1 and CDR2 sequences are PRHDT and FYEKMQ (reference sequence). Trimming at V came to 5 bases and at J to 4 bases, leaving 3 bases not matched to a gene. The CDR3 DNA reads TGTGCCAGCAGCAGGGACAGGGGTTCAGATACGCAGTATTTT. Amino acid sequence: CASSRDRGSDTQYF.

This chain uses TRBV5-5 with TRBJ1-1; 8 positions agree with TRBD1. The junction had 8 bases not matched to a gene; V was cut back by 5 bases and J by 5 bases. CDR3 size: 14 residues. CDR1 SGHKS and CDR2 YYEKEE come from the germline V gene (reference sequence). The CDR3 protein is CASRFDRGRTEAFF. CDR3 nucleotide sequence: TGTGCCAGCAGGTTCGACAGGGGCAGGACTGAAGCTTTCTTT.

The genes are TRBV5-1 and TRBJ1-3; a possible D gene is TRBD1 (5 bases). The V gene's germline CDR1 is SGHRS and CDR2 YFSETQ. The germline V and J ends were trimmed by 3 bases and 2 bases, with 12 bases remaining between them. This CDR3 comprises 15 residues. The CDR3 DNA is TGCGCCAGCAGCTCGACAGACTCGGCTGGAAACACCATATATTTT. It specifies CASSSTDSAGNTIYF.

This sequence joins TRBV7-9 and TRBJ2-7; possible D gene TRBD2, 6 bases. The germline gives CDR1 SEHNR, CDR2 FQNEAQ (reference sequence). V was pared by 3 bases and J by 3 bases, with 9 bases between. The CDR3 extends over 13 amino acids. CDR3 nucleotides: TGTGCCAGCAGCTTCGGAGGGATCTACGAGCAGTACTTC. Amino acids: CASSFGGIYEQYF.

The chain uses TRBV7-9 and TRBJ2-7; D is perhaps TRBD2 (5 bases). CDR3 length: 14 residues. The germline V and J ends were trimmed by 1 base and 4 bases, with 11 bases remaining between them. CDR1 is SEHNR and CDR2 is FQNEAQ in the germline V gene (reference sequence). The CDR3 loop is CASSLVRGPYEQYF. CDR3 DNA: TGTGCCAGCAGCTTAGTTCGGGGTCCGTACGAGCAGTACTTC.